These 24 T cell receptor beta chains share one sample of origin, sequenced in a study of cytomegalovirus exposure and HLA in healthy donors. Data came from immunoSEQ multiplex PCR; TCRdb stores just in-frame clones and leaves some out. Of 150,000 to 160,000 clones listed, 85% to 90% were seen once; the top ten hold 2% to 2.5%. The sample was PBMCs. The receptors here all came from a human donor in good health.

This sequence joins TRBV29-1 and TRBJ1-2, with a tentative D call TRBD1 (6 bases). Germline CDR1 and CDR2: SQVTM and ANQGSEA. The CDR3 totals 15 residues. Trimming shortened V by 7 bases and J by 3 bases, and 21 bases separated the two germline ends. The DNA for the CDR3 is TGCAGCGCTGTGGGGGGGGCCCAACCCTACTATGGCTACACCTTC. Translating it yields CSAVGGAQPYYGYTF. The full variable domain, completed using reference TRBV29-1 and TRBJ1-2, is SAVISQKPSRDICQRGTSLTIQCQVDSQVTMMFWYRQQPGQSLTLIATANQGSEATYESGFVIDKFPISRPNLTFSTLTVSNMSPEDSSIYLCSAVGGAQPYYGYTFGSGTRLTVV.

The chain joins TRBV21-1 to TRBJ1-2; TRBD1, as called in the table, went unchecked against the DNA. TRBV21-1 is recorded as a pseudogene. The CDR3 runs to 18 residues. The DNA for the CDR3 is TGTGCCAGCAGCAAAGGAAAGGACAATTTCAGGGGCATCTATGGCTACACCTTC. Residues: CASSKGKDNFRGIYGYTF.

The genes are TRBV7-2 and TRBJ2-7; 7 positions match TRBD1. The CDR3 spans 15 residues. Germline loops: CDR1 SGHTA, CDR2 FQGNSA. Unmatched junction bases numbered 7, after V lost 3 bases and J lost 2 bases. The CDR3 is CASSLGQMGTYEQYF. In DNA form, the CDR3 reads TGTGCCAGCAGCTTGGGACAGATGGGAACCTACGAGCAGTACTTC.

J is TRBJ2-1 and V is TRBV7-6; tentative D call: TRBD2 (5 bases). The V gene's germline CDR1 is SGHVS and CDR2 FNYEAQ. The CDR3 length is 17 residues. V gave up 0 bases and J gave up 9 bases, with 21 bases separating them. CDR3 DNA: TGTGCCAGCAGCTTAGCGGGAGCGCCCTTCATTGGGAGTGAGCAGTTCTTC. Translation: CASSLAGAPFIGSEQFF.

V and J are TRBV27 and TRBJ2-7, with 8 nucleotides matching TRBD1. V shed 5 bases, J shed 3 bases, and the junction held 12 bases outside the gene matches. Per the germline V gene, CDR1 is MNHEY and CDR2 is SMNVEV (reference sequence). The CDR3 is 16 residues long. The CDR3 DNA is TGTGCCAGCAGTGTAAAACCCGGGACAGGTGTCTACGAGCAGTACTTC. Encoded protein: CASSVKPGTGVYEQYF.

The rearrangement joins TRBV28 to TRBJ2-2; 7 positions agree with TRBD2. With V trimmed by 6 bases and J by 4 bases, 5 bases remained unmatched. The CDR3 spans 14 residues. The germline V gene has CDR1 MDHEN and CDR2 SYDVKM. The CDR3 DNA sequence: TGTGCCAGCAGGCGAACGGGGGGCACCGGGGAGCTGTTTTTT. It codes for CASRRTGGTGELFF.

The V and J genes are TRBV27 and TRBJ1-5, with a tentative D call TRBD1 (5 bases). Deletions cut 3 bases from V and 1 base from J, with 10 bases between. The CDR3 totals 15 residues. Germline V lookup: CDR1 MNHEY, CDR2 SMNVEV (reference sequence). CDR3 residues: CASSLARVSNQPQHF. The DNA for the CDR3 is TGTGCCAGCAGTTTGGCCAGGGTAAGCAATCAGCCCCAGCATTTT.

V and J are TRBV4-1 and TRBJ2-5; 15 nucleotides match TRBD2. Germline V gives CDR1 MGHRA, CDR2 YSYEKL. The trim removed 5 bases at V and 3 bases at J, leaving 7 bases unmatched. The CDR3 runs to 17 residues. This CDR3 is CASSWGLAGGQKETQYF. CDR3 sequence (DNA): TGCGCCAGCAGCTGGGGACTAGCGGGAGGCCAGAAAGAGACCCAGTACTTC.

This chain joins TRBV7-9 and TRBJ2-1; 12 bases are shared with TRBD2. The CDR3 contains 18 residues. Trimming took 5 bases from V and 5 from J; bases not matched to a gene: 13. CDR1 and CDR2 from the germline V gene are SEHNR and FQNEAQ (reference sequence). The CDR3 region is CASSPQRLAGGQNNEQFF. The CDR3 DNA sequence: TGTGCCAGCAGCCCACAGAGGCTAGCGGGAGGGCAGAACAATGAGCAGTTCTTC.

CDR3 DNA: TGCGCCAGCAGCGTAGGACAGGGGACTAGCGGGAGCTCCTACAATGAGCAGTTCTTC. It specifies CASSVGQGTSGSSYNEQFF. This chain uses TRBV5-1 with TRBJ2-1; 14 bases are shared with TRBD2. Germline lookup yields CDR1 SGHRS and CDR2 YFSETQ. The CDR3 spans 19 residues. The trim removed 4 bases at V and 0 bases at J, leaving 9 bases unmatched.

This chain uses TRBV4-1 with TRBJ1-5, with unresolved D. The CDR3 length is 16 residues. Germline V gene sequence: CDR1 MGHRA, CDR2 YSYEKL. Trimming shortened V by 3 bases and J by 1 base, and 13 bases separated the two germline ends. The CDR3 DNA reads TGCGCCAGCAGCCAGATATCCGCCCGGAGCAATCAGCCCCAGCATTTT. Translation: CASSQISARSNQPQHF.

The V call is TRBV6-1, the J call TRBJ1-5; 7 nucleotides line up with TRBD1. Per the germline V gene, CDR1 is MNHNS and CDR2 is SASEGT. The CDR3 covers 15 residues. With 4 bases clipped from V and 6 bases from J, the junction kept 9 bases outside the gene matches. CDR3 bases: TGTGCCAGCAGTGGGACAGGTGGGGTGGGTCAGCCCCAGCATTTT. It translates to CASSGTGGVGQPQHF.

The rearrangement joins TRBV10-2 to TRBJ2-7, with 8 positions matching TRBD2. The CDR3 sequence is 14 residues long. The V and J ends lost 3 bases and 7 bases, in that order; junction bases with no gene match: 8. In germline, CDR1 is WSHSY, CDR2 SAAADI. The CDR3 sequence: CASSDTAGTSEQYF. CDR3 nucleotide sequence: TGCGCCAGCAGTGATACAGCCGGGACTAGTGAGCAGTACTTC.

This chain connects TRBV7-3 to TRBJ2-1, with a tentative D call TRBD1 (6 bases). V lost 5 bases and J 4 bases, leaving 15 bases between the germline ends. CDR1 is SGHTA, CDR2 FQGTGA, per germline. CDR3 length: 15 amino acids. CDR3 nucleotide sequence: TGTGCCAGCAGCCTTGGGGCAGGGGAGTACAATGAGCAGTTCTTC. Translation: CASSLGAGEYNEQFF.

The V and J genes are TRBV5-1 and TRBJ1-1; D is undetermined. Germline V gene lookup returns CDR1 SGHRS and CDR2 YFSETQ. Trimming left V 0 bases short and J 4 bases short, with 10 bases between. The CDR3 runs 14 residues. CDR3 in DNA: TGCGCCAGCAGCTTGGAGGCGGGCCGCACTGAAGCTTTCTTT. Amino acids: CASSLEAGRTEAFF. Filled out from reference TRBV5-1 and TRBJ1-1, the complete variable domain reads KAGVTQTPRYLIKTRGQQVTLSCSPISGHRSVSWYQQTPGQGLQFLFEYFSETQRNKGNFPGRFSGRQFSNSRSEMNVSTLELGDSALYLCASSLEAGRTEAFFGQGTRLTVV.

V and J are TRBV5-1 and TRBJ2-3; 13 bases line up with TRBD2. Unmatched junction bases numbered 8, after V lost 2 bases and J lost 5 bases. Looked up from germline, CDR1 is SGHRS and CDR2 is YFSETQ. The CDR3 sequence is 17 residues long. The CDR3 DNA sequence: TGCGCCAGCAGCTTACGAGGACTAGCGGGAGCCCTAGATACGCAGTATTTT. This codes for CASSLRGLAGALDTQYF.

This clone was detected many times. The chain joins TRBV29-1 to TRBJ2-7; 11 nucleotides match TRBD1. Germline V gene sequence: CDR1 SQVTM, CDR2 ANQGSEA. The CDR3 consists of 15 residues. V trimming: 4 bases; J trimming: 6 bases; junction bases outside the gene matches: 11. The CDR3 coding sequence is TGCAGCGTTGTCAACCCTCGGACAGGGGGCAGCGAGCAGTACTTC. Encoded protein: CSVVNPRTGGSEQYF.

The sample holds a few counts of this clone. The V gene is TRBV7-9, the J gene TRBJ1-2; 8 bases line up with TRBD1. CDR3 size: 15 residues. The J segment lost 6 bases and the V segment lost 1 base, leaving 7 bases of the junction unmatched. Germline-derived CDR1 and CDR2 are SEHNR and FQNEAQ (reference sequence). The CDR3 is CASSLEGGQAHGYTF. In nucleotides, the CDR3 is TGTGCCAGCAGCTTAGAGGGGGGACAGGCCCATGGCTACACCTTC.

The rearrangement links TRBV5-4 to TRBJ1-3, with TRBD1 as a possible D gene (6 bases). V shed 2 bases and J shed 3 bases, with 9 bases lying between them. Germline-derived CDR1 and CDR2 are SGHNT and YYREEE (reference sequence). CDR3 length: 14 amino acids. The CDR3 DNA follows: TGTGCCAGCAGCTTCCAGGGGTATGGAAACACCATATATTTT. It yields the protein CASSFQGYGNTIYF.

The chain is built from TRBV7-2 and TRBJ2-3; D gene unclear. Germline CDR1 and CDR2: SGHTA and FQGNSA. The CDR3 runs 11 residues. V was trimmed by 6 bases and J by 5 bases, leaving 6 bases between them. The CDR3: CASSQQDTQYF. The DNA of the CDR3 is TGTGCCAGCAGTCAACAAGATACGCAGTATTTT.

This clone was recorded once. The V and J genes are TRBV15 and TRBJ2-7; 11 bases line up with TRBD2. This CDR3 has 16 residues. Germline-derived CDR1 and CDR2 are LNHNV and YYDKDF (reference sequence). J gave up 8 bases and V 0 bases, and 9 bases lay outside the gene matches. In nucleotides, the CDR3 is TGTGCCACCAGCAGAGATTATACTAGCGGGAGTCCCCAGCAGTACTTC. Translated, it gives CATSRDYTSGSPQQYF.

The chain couples TRBV30 to TRBJ1-2, with 7 bases identical to TRBD1. CDR3 length equals 13 residues. CDR1 and CDR2 from the germline V gene are GTSNPN and SVGIG (reference sequence). J was trimmed by 7 bases and V by 2 bases; bases with no gene match: 7. This chain's CDR3 is CAWSIGGSSGYTF. DNA of the CDR3: TGTGCCTGGAGTATAGGGGGCTCCTCTGGCTACACCTTC.

The chain carries TRBV10-2 and TRBJ2-7, with 13 bases lining up with TRBD2. The CDR3 extends over 14 amino acids. J gave up 7 bases and V 4 bases, and 4 bases lay outside the gene matches. Germline loops: CDR1 WSHSY, CDR2 SAAADI. CDR3 in amino acids: CASSALAGGQEQYF. CDR3 bases: TGCGCCAGCAGTGCACTAGCGGGAGGGCAAGAGCAGTACTTC.

The chain carries TRBV4-1 and TRBJ2-4, with D tentatively TRBD1 (6 bases). V was trimmed by 2 bases and J by 3 bases, leaving 8 bases between them. This CDR3 has 14 residues. Germline V gene data show CDR1 as MGHRA and CDR2 as YSYEKL. The CDR3 sequence: CASSQPGVKNIQYF. DNA of the CDR3: TGCGCCAGCAGCCAACCAGGGGTCAAAAACATTCAGTACTTC.